This is a list of T cell receptor beta chains from one sample in a study of CD8+ T cells in alopecia areata. Measured with immunoSEQ multiplex PCR; TCRdb has only the in-frame clones, and not every one. The data show approximately 150,000 clones, with about three fifths seen just once and 16% held by the top ten. This specimen was CD4+ T cells sorted from blood, taken at approximately week 56, from a patient treated with tofacitinib. Receptors were obtained from a human donor with alopecia areata. CDR3s include the opening cysteine and the closing phenylalanine or tryptophan. The order of the fields is D gene, clone size, J gene, V gene, CDR3 protein, CDR3 DNA. A D gene is named only where the DNA matches it firmly. Expanded clones are given a class, and other clones once, few, many or no size at all.

>NA|once|TRBJ2-7|TRBV30
CAWTRTVSYEQYF
TGTGCCTGGACTAGGACAGTATCCTACGAGCAGTACTTC
>TRBD1|few|TRBJ2-5|TRBV29-1
CSVGGTGRETQYF
TGCAGCGTTGGGGGGACAGGGAGGGAGACCCAGTACTTC
>TRBD1|NA|TRBJ2-5|TRBV7-8
CASNPTGVVQETQYF
TGTGCCAGCAACCCGACAGGGGTGGTCCAAGAGACCCAGTACTTC
>NA|NA|TRBJ1-5|TRBV18
CASSLGTSQPQHF
TGTGCCAGCTCCCTCGGGACCTCCCAGCCCCAGCATTTT
>NA|NA|TRBJ2-5|TRBV19
CASSKNKGETQYF
TGTGCCAGTAGCAAAAACAAGGGAGAGACCCAGTACTTC
>TRBD1|NA|TRBJ2-2|TRBV29-1
CSVDGTGNTGELFF
TGCAGCGTTGATGGGACAGGGAACACCGGGGAGCTGTTTTTT
>TRBD2|NA|TRBJ2-5|TRBV15
CATSRDFTSGGLKETQYF
TGTGCCACCAGCAGAGATTTCACTAGCGGGGGTCTAAAAGAGACCCAGTACTTC
>TRBD1|NA|TRBJ2-4|TRBV7-2
CASSSPPWTGVDIQYF
TGTGCCAGCAGCTCCCCGCCCTGGACAGGGGTGGACATTCAGTACTTC
>NA|once|TRBJ1-2|TRBV5-6
CASSLGMDYGYTF
TGTGCCAGCAGCTTGGGAATGGACTATGGCTACACCTTC
>NA|NA|TRBJ1-5|TRBV7-8
CASSSGQCNQPQHF
TGTGCCAGCAGCTCCGGACAGTGTAATCAGCCCCAGCATTTT
>NA|NA|TRBJ2-7|TRBV4-1
CASSQGNGVAWEQYF
TGCGCCAGCAGCCAAGGGAACGGGGTAGCGTGGGAGCAGTACTTC
>NA|NA|TRBJ2-3|TRBV2
CASATDTQYF
TGTGCCAGCGCCACAGATACGCAGTATTTT
>NA|NA|TRBJ1-2|TRBV30
CAWSVIGGPLRGYTF
TGTGCCTGGAGTGTAATCGGCGGGCCCCTCCGTGGCTACACCTTC
>NA|few|TRBJ1-1|TRBV13
CASSYTGTKAEAFF
TGTGCCAGCAGCTACACAGGGACTAAGGCTGAAGCTTTCTTT
>NA|NA|TRBJ2-5|TRBV18
CASSPPGEETQYF
TGTGCCAGCTCACCACCCGGGGAAGAGACCCAGTACTTC
>NA|NA|TRBJ1-3|TRBV6-5
CASSKKGTGNTIYF
TGTGCCAGCAGTAAGAAGGGAACGGGAAACACCATATATTTT
>TRBD2|NA|TRBJ2-5|TRBV7-8
CASSLDPSGVGTQYF
TGTGCCAGCAGCTTAGATCCTAGCGGGGTCGGGACCCAGTACTTC
>NA|NA|TRBJ2-7|TRBV19
CATKDRTYEQYF
TGTGCCACTAAAGACAGGACCTACGAGCAGTACTTC
>TRBD2|NA|TRBJ2-5|TRBV5-1
CASSLNSGGARETQYF
TGCGCCAGCAGCTTGAATAGCGGGGGGGCCCGGGAGACCCAGTACTTC
>NA|NA|TRBJ2-1|TRBV7-8
CASSFYDSGSYNEQFF
TGTGCCAGCAGCTTCTACGACTCGGGCTCCTACAATGAGCAGTTCTTC
>NA|NA|TRBJ2-2|TRBV30
CAWSWGNTGELFF
TGTGCCTGGAGTTGGGGTAACACCGGGGAGCTGTTTTTT
>TRBD1|NA|TRBJ2-7|TRBV30
CAWSAPGQGRYEQYF
TGTGCCTGGAGTGCACCGGGACAGGGAAGGTACGAGCAGTACTTC
>TRBD1|NA|TRBJ1-6|TRBV6-5
CASRSGQGTSPLHF
TGTGCCAGCAGGAGCGGACAGGGAACCTCACCCCTCCACTTT
>NA|few|TRBJ2-1|TRBV29-1
CSVGPKSGAVNEQFF
TGCAGCGTTGGTCCCAAGTCAGGGGCCGTCAATGAGCAGTTCTTC
>NA|NA|TRBJ1-6|TRBV5-1
CASSLAWTDSPLHF
TGCGCCAGCAGCTTGGCCTGGACCGATTCACCCCTCCACTTT
>NA|few|TRBJ2-7|TRBV7-3
CASSLQPSYEQYF
TGTGCCAGCAGCTTACAGCCCTCCTACGAGCAGTACTTC
>TRBD1|few|TRBJ2-1|TRBV5-1
CASSLAWTGGGEQFF
TGCGCCAGCAGCTTGGCCTGGACAGGGGGTGGTGAGCAGTTCTTC
>NA|NA|TRBJ2-3|TRBV2
CASGKSGGGSPKDTQYF
TGTGCCAGCGGTAAGAGTGGAGGGGGCAGTCCTAAAGATACGCAGTATTTT
>TRBD1|NA|TRBJ1-4|TRBV2
CASTQRRQGFEKLFF
TGTGCCAGCACCCAGAGGAGACAGGGGTTTGAAAAACTGTTTTTT
>NA|NA|TRBJ1-3|TRBV2
CASSEWDNGNTIYF
TGTGCCAGCAGTGAATGGGACAATGGAAACACCATATATTTT
>NA|NA|TRBJ1-6|TRBV10-3
CATTDARTDNSPLHF
TGTGCCACCACCGACGCCCGGACAGATAATTCACCCCTCCACTTT
>NA|NA|TRBJ1-2|TRBV5-6
CASSFGGDYGYTF
TGTGCCAGCAGCTTTGGAGGCGACTATGGCTACACCTTC
>NA|few|TRBJ2-7|TRBV7-2
CASSLTTGFYEQYF
TGTGCCAGCAGCTTGACGACTGGATTCTACGAGCAGTACTTC
>NA|NA|TRBJ2-7|TRBV30
CAWSGVGQGVDEQYF
TGTGCCTGGAGTGGGGTAGGGCAGGGAGTCGACGAGCAGTACTTC
>NA|NA|TRBJ1-2|TRBV6-1
CASIKAGGLGYTF
TGTGCCAGCATCAAAGCCGGGGGGCTAGGCTACACCTTC
>NA|NA|TRBJ1-2|TRBV5-1
CASSLDSGRNGYTF
TGCGCCAGCAGCTTGGACAGTGGCAGGAATGGCTACACCTTC
>TRBD1|once|TRBJ2-5|TRBV5-1
CASSLVGTGRETQYF
TGCGCCAGCAGCTTGGTGGGGACAGGGAGGGAGACCCAGTACTTC
>NA|NA|TRBJ2-3|TRBV6-6
CASSYELADTQYF
TGTGCCAGCAGTTACGAGCTCGCAGATACGCAGTATTTT
>NA|NA|TRBJ2-2|TRBV4-1
CASNKRLPNTGELFF
TGCGCCAGCAACAAGAGACTACCGAACACCGGGGAGCTGTTTTTT
>TRBD2|few|TRBJ2-3|TRBV19
CASSIRAGGPTDTQYF
TGTGCCAGTAGTATCCGAGCGGGGGGACCCACAGATACGCAGTATTTT
>NA|NA|TRBJ2-7|TRBV15
CATSREQGQSGAYEQYF
TGTGCCACCAGCAGAGAACAGGGCCAATCCGGAGCCTACGAGCAGTACTTC
>NA|NA|TRBJ1-6|TRBV7-8
CASSREPSGRANSPLHF
TGTGCCAGCAGCCGAGAACCTAGTGGCAGAGCTAATTCACCCCTCCACTTT
>TRBD1|few|TRBJ2-5|TRBV5-1
CASSQGARETQYF
TGCGCCAGCAGCCAGGGGGCGCGGGAGACCCAGTACTTC
>NA|NA|TRBJ1-5|TRBV4-1
CASSQDLLGTRYF
TGCGCCAGCAGCCAAGATTTACTGGGAACAAGGTATTTT
>TRBD2|NA|TRBJ2-3|TRBV6-6
CASSYSAGVGTDTQYF
TGTGCCAGCAGTTACTCGGCGGGGGTCGGCACAGATACGCAGTATTTT
>NA|few|TRBJ2-5|TRBV2
CASSSDPGTPEETQYF
TGTGCCAGCAGCTCAGATCCCGGGACACCCGAAGAGACCCAGTACTTC
>NA|once|TRBJ1-2|TRBV27
CASSRPENLSYTF
TGTGCCAGCAGCCGCCCCGAAAACCTAAGCTACACCTTC
>TRBD2|few|TRBJ2-1|TRBV5-1
CASSSTSGTYNEQFF
TGCGCCAGCAGCTCGACTAGCGGAACCTACAATGAGCAGTTCTTC
>NA|NA|TRBJ2-1|TRBV29-1
CSVIRDRMYNEQFF
TGCAGCGTTATCAGGGATCGGATGTACAATGAGCAGTTCTTC
>TRBD1|few|TRBJ1-4|TRBV29-1
CSVRGTGDEKLFF
TGCAGCGTTAGGGGGACAGGGGATGAAAAACTGTTTTTT
>TRBD1|NA|TRBJ1-2|TRBV29-1
CSVLSTGVGYGYTF
TGCAGCGTTCTATCTACAGGGGTAGGGTATGGCTACACCTTC
>NA|NA|TRBJ1-1|TRBV25-1
CASSPAGGGRAFF
TGTGCCAGCAGTCCCGCGGGAGGAGGACGAGCTTTCTTT
>TRBD2|few|TRBJ2-1|TRBV5-1
CASSLESRTRVEQFF
TGCGCCAGCAGCTTGGAATCTCGGACTAGAGTTGAGCAGTTCTTC
>NA|few|TRBJ2-1|TRBV25-1
CASSGSPKAYNEQFF
TGTGCCAGCAGTGGTTCGCCTAAGGCCTACAATGAGCAGTTCTTC
>NA|NA|TRBJ1-3|TRBV29-1
CSGQSSGNTIYF
TGCAGCGGACAAAGCTCTGGAAACACCATATATTTT
>NA|NA|TRBJ1-1|TRBV29-1
CSVVPNTEAFF
TGCAGCGTTGTGCCGAACACTGAAGCTTTCTTT
>TRBD1|NA|TRBJ1-5|TRBV2
CASNRGPDQPQHF
TGTGCCAGCAACAGGGGGCCGGATCAGCCCCAGCATTTT
>NA|NA|TRBJ2-2|TRBV7-2
CASSLWGRNTGELFF
TGTGCCAGCAGCTTATGGGGTAGAAACACCGGGGAGCTGTTTTTT
>NA|few|TRBJ2-3|TRBV30
CAWSLGTDTQYF
TGTGCCTGGAGTCTGGGCACAGATACGCAGTATTTT